These 31 T cell receptor beta chains originate from one sample sequenced in a study of cytomegalovirus exposure and HLA in healthy donors. Sequencing used immunoSEQ multiplex PCR; TCRdb keeps in-frame clones, though not all of them. In the table there are around 160,000 clones, less than 95% of which are singletons. Sample: PBMCs. The receptors here all came from a woman aged 18-35 years in good health and CMV-seropositive.

This chain connects TRBV5-1 to TRBJ2-3, with 7 bases aligning to TRBD2. V was pared by 2 bases and J by 5 bases, with 5 bases of the junction left unmatched. The CDR3 runs 14 residues. Germline CDR1 is SGHRS and CDR2 is YFSETQ. The CDR3 sequence is CASSFTSAGDTQYF. CDR3 DNA: TGCGCCAGCAGCTTTACTAGCGCCGGAGATACGCAGTATTTT.

The rearrangement uses TRBV2 and TRBJ2-3; 7 bases line up with TRBD1. CDR3 length equals 15 residues. The V gene end was trimmed by 6 bases and the J gene end by 0 bases; junction bases not matched to a gene: 6. Germline CDR1 is SNHLY and CDR2 is FYNNEI. CDR3 protein: CASSYRDSSTDTQYF. CDR3 coding DNA: TGTGCCAGCAGCTACCGGGACAGTAGCACAGATACGCAGTATTTT.

In its sample, this clone was seen once. The V call is TRBV28, the J call TRBJ2-1; 8 bases map to TRBD2. J gave up 4 bases and V 7 bases, and 9 bases lay outside the gene matches. The CDR3 runs 15 residues. Germline CDR1 MDHEN, CDR2 SYDVKM. CDR3 region: CASIRAGEPYNEQFF. The CDR3 DNA is TGTGCCAGCATTAGAGCGGGGGAGCCTTACAATGAGCAGTTCTTC.

V usage is TRBV5-6 and J usage is TRBJ1-5; unclear D gene. V was shortened by 2 bases and J by 0 bases, with 9 bases between the two germline ends. The CDR3 runs 15 residues. Germline-derived CDR1 and CDR2 are SGHDT and YYEEEE. Here the CDR3 DNA reads TGTGCCAGCAGCTTAGCAGGAACTAGCAATCAGCCCCAGCATTTT. Residues: CASSLAGTSNQPQHF.

This clone was counted once. The chain has TRBV5-1 and TRBJ2-3; 8 nucleotides align to TRBD1. The CDR3 sequence is 14 residues long. CDR1 and CDR2 (germline): SGHRS, YFSETQ. V was clipped by 9 bases and J by 6 bases; unmatched bases: 12. CDR3: CATTSGGVRDTQYF. The CDR3 DNA reads as TGCGCCACCACGTCAGGGGGCGTCAGGGATACGCAGTATTTT.

The CDR3 region has the DNA TGTGCCAGCAGTGATGGACAGGGTCGGGGACAGCCCCAGCATTTT. It encodes CASSDGQGRGQPQHF. This sequence joins TRBV6-1 and TRBJ1-5, with 8 bases matching TRBD1. CDR3 size: 15 residues. The V gene end was trimmed by 3 bases and the J gene end by 7 bases; junction bases not matched to a gene: 8. Germline CDR1 reads MNHNS; CDR2 reads SASEGT.

The rearrangement uses TRBV7-9 and TRBJ2-1; D is perhaps TRBD1 (7 bases). V was cut by 3 bases and J by 10 bases, with 19 bases left in between. Germline CDR1 and CDR2: SEHNR and FQNEAQ (reference sequence). CDR3 size: 15 residues. The CDR3 loop reads CASSFGSRLGGEQFF. The CDR3 bases are TGTGCCAGCAGCTTTGGGTCGCGACTAGGGGGCGAGCAGTTCTTC.

The chain links TRBV2 to TRBJ1-4, with 8 nucleotides matching TRBD1. The CDR3 is 14 amino acids. The germline CDR1 and CDR2 sequences are SNHLY and FYNNEI. J was trimmed by 8 bases and V by 5 bases; bases with no gene match: 7. The CDR3 sequence: CASSSGQGNEKLFF. DNA of the CDR3: TGTGCCAGCAGTAGCGGACAGGGTAACGAAAAACTGTTTTTT.

The chain employs TRBV7-2 and TRBJ2-3, with 13 bases identical to TRBD2. CDR1 SGHTA and CDR2 FQGNSA come from the germline V gene. V trimming: 6 bases; J trimming: 6 bases; junction bases outside the gene matches: 9. There are 16 residues in the CDR3. Here the CDR3 DNA reads TGTGCCAGCAGGAAAGGGACTAGCGGGGCCTGGGATACGCAGTATTTT. Protein sequence: CASRKGTSGAWDTQYF.

This clone was seen just once. The V gene is TRBV6-6, the J gene TRBJ2-7; D is perhaps TRBD1 (6 bases). V dropped 0 bases and J dropped 5 bases, with 14 bases sitting between them. CDR1 MNHNY and CDR2 SVGAGI come from the germline V gene (reference sequence). This CDR3 contains 15 residues. The CDR3 region has the DNA TGTGCCAGCAGTTACTCTACAGGGTTTGTGGACGAGCAGTACTTC. It translates to CASSYSTGFVDEQYF.

The genes are TRBV5-4 and TRBJ2-5; 12 bases agree with TRBD2. Trimming cost V 1 base and J 0 bases; bases outside gene matches: 4. This CDR3 region has 17 residues. The germline CDR1 and CDR2 sequences are SGHNT and YYREEE (reference sequence). CDR3 loop: CASSLRRLAGDQETQYF. Here the CDR3 DNA reads TGTGCCAGCAGCTTGCGTCGACTAGCGGGGGACCAAGAGACCCAGTACTTC.

The chain carries TRBV4-2 and TRBJ1-2; TRBD1 matches 8 bases. Trimming cost V 2 bases and J 8 bases; bases outside gene matches: 10. Germline V lookup: CDR1 LGHNA, CDR2 YNFKEQ. CDR3 length equals 15 residues. The CDR3 loop reads CASSQTTRTGSGYTF. The CDR3 coding sequence is TGTGCCAGCAGCCAAACAACACGGACAGGGTCCGGCTACACCTTC.

V is TRBV11-3 and J is TRBJ2-5; TRBD2 aligns across 7 bases. The V gene's germline CDR1 is SGHNT and CDR2 YENEEA. This CDR3 is built from 18 residues. V was clipped by 2 bases and J by 5 bases; unmatched bases: 17. The CDR3 DNA follows: TGTGCCAGCAGCTTACTAAGACTAGCAATCCTACCGGGGGAGACCCAGTACTTC. Its translation is CASSLLRLAILPGETQYF.

The CDR3 protein is CASSVAGISNQPQHF. The CDR3 DNA reads TGTGCCAGCAGTGTGGCAGGGATTAGCAATCAGCCCCAGCATTTT. The chain links TRBV2 to TRBJ1-5; a weak D match, TRBD1 (5 bases). The CDR3 covers 15 residues. The V end was cut by 4 bases, the J end by 0 bases, with 10 bases between. The germline V gene has CDR1 SNHLY and CDR2 FYNNEI.

V is TRBV11-3 and J is TRBJ2-1; TRBD2 agrees at 14 bases. CDR3 length: 14 residues. Trimming cost V 5 bases and J 12 bases; bases outside gene matches: 6. The germline V gene has CDR1 SGHNT and CDR2 YENEEA. The CDR3 region is CASSLTGTSGGQFF. Written as DNA, the CDR3 is TGTGCCAGCAGCCTGACCGGGACTAGCGGGGGGCAGTTCTTC.

This sequence joins TRBV6-5 and TRBJ2-2; TRBD1 agrees at 8 bases. Trimming took 5 bases from V and 6 from J; bases not matched to a gene: 8. This CDR3 spans 15 amino acids. The germline V gene has CDR1 MNHEY and CDR2 SVGAGI. For the CDR3, the DNA is TGTGCCAGCAGTAACGACAGGGGAGAAGCCGGGGAGCTGTTTTTT. Protein sequence: CASSNDRGEAGELFF.

V is TRBV4-3 and J is TRBJ2-7; 8 bases fit TRBD2. V dropped 4 bases and J dropped 3; count of bases not matched to a gene: 5. The CDR3 is made up of 14 amino acids. The germline V gene has CDR1 LGHNA and CDR2 YSLEER. This CDR3 is CASSPGLASYEQYF. The CDR3 DNA sequence: TGCGCCAGCAGCCCCGGACTAGCAAGCTACGAGCAGTACTTC.

This chain joins TRBV30 and TRBJ2-3; D remains ambiguous. The CDR3 contains 14 residues. Trimming took 1 base from V and 0 from J, leaving 8 bases between them. Germline CDR1 reads GTSNPN; CDR2 reads SVGIG (reference sequence). The CDR3 is CAWSAVSSTDTQYF. The CDR3 DNA is TGTGCCTGGAGTGCAGTTAGCAGCACAGATACGCAGTATTTT.

V and J are TRBV10-3 and TRBJ1-2; 7 bases agree with TRBD1. Germline lookup yields CDR1 ENHRY and CDR2 SYGVKD. The junction had 7 bases not matched to a gene; V was cut back by 0 bases and J by 3 bases. The CDR3 runs 16 residues. CDR3: CAISESSGDRDYGYTF. The CDR3 bases are TGTGCCATCAGTGAGTCGAGCGGTGACAGGGACTATGGCTACACCTTC.

The rearrangement links TRBV7-9 to TRBJ2-5, with 8 bases lining up with TRBD2. V lost 4 bases to trimming and J lost 1 base; unmatched junction nucleotides: 14. The CDR3 spans 18 residues. The germline V gene has CDR1 SEHNR and CDR2 FQNEAQ (reference sequence). CDR3 bases: TGTGCCAGCAGCTCGGGGGCCTTGGCGGGGGGCCGCCAAGAGACCCAGTACTTC. Translation: CASSSGALAGGRQETQYF.

The genes are TRBV18 and TRBJ2-1, with TRBD1 matching over 9 bases. Germline values: CDR1 KGHSH, CDR2 LQKENI. V dropped 3 bases and J dropped 3; count of bases not matched to a gene: 3. This CDR3 spans 15 amino acids. CDR3 loop: CASSPGTGIYNEQFF. Written as DNA, the CDR3 is TGTGCCAGCTCACCCGGGACAGGGATCTACAATGAGCAGTTCTTC. The entire variable domain, with the rest obtained from reference TRBV18 and TRBJ2-1, is as follows: NAGVMQNPRHLVRRRGQEARLRCSPMKGHSHVYWYRQLPEEGLKFMVYLQKENIIDESGMPKERFSAEFPKEGPSILRIQQVVRGDSAAYFCASSPGTGIYNEQFFGPGTRLTVL.

CDR3 coding DNA: TGCGCCAGCAGCTTGGCTGGGACAGGGCGAAATAATGAGCAGTTCTTC. Amino acid sequence: CASSLAGTGRNNEQFF. The rearrangement joins TRBV5-1 to TRBJ2-1; TRBD1 matches at 9 bases. The CDR3 consists of 16 residues. Germline CDR1 reads SGHRS; CDR2 reads YFSETQ. V shed 0 bases, J shed 7 bases, and the junction held 8 bases outside the gene matches.

The chain is built from TRBV2 and TRBJ1-4; perhaps TRBD1 as D (6 bases). V was clipped by 6 bases and J by 1 base, with 18 bases between them. The V gene's germline CDR1 is SNHLY and CDR2 FYNNEI. The CDR3 spans 17 residues. The CDR3 loop is CASSAGQKALTNEKLFF. As DNA, the CDR3 is TGTGCCAGCAGCGCCGGACAGAAAGCCTTAACTAATGAAAAACTGTTTTTT.

The rearrangement joins TRBV4-3 to TRBJ2-7, with 10 bases lining up with TRBD2. CDR1 is LGHNA and CDR2 is YSLEER in the germline V gene. J was trimmed by 1 base and V by 1 base; bases with no gene match: 7. This CDR3 region has 17 residues. The CDR3 spells CASSQGLGLAVSYEQYF. For the CDR3, the DNA is TGCGCCAGCAGCCAAGGCCTCGGACTAGCGGTTTCCTACGAGCAGTACTTC.

This chain connects TRBV7-2 to TRBJ1-4; D is possibly TRBD1 (6 bases). Trimming removed 1 base at V and 6 bases at J, with 21 bases between. This CDR3 has 18 residues. Germline assignment: CDR1 SGHTA and CDR2 FQGNSA. CDR3 bases: TGTGCCAGCAGCTTAGGTCCCCGACAGGAACGGGAGGATGAAAAACTGTTTTTT. Its protein product is CASSLGPRQEREDEKLFF.

The chain links TRBV11-2 to TRBJ2-7, with 7 bases identical to TRBD2. V lost 6 bases and J lost 6; bases outside the gene matches: 20. The germline V gene has CDR1 SGHAT and CDR2 FQNNGV. The CDR3 totals 17 residues. CDR3 residues: CASSRQLAGHGLTEQYF. CDR3 bases: TGTGCCAGCAGTCGTCAATTAGCGGGCCATGGACTGACCGAGCAGTACTTC.

The gene calls are TRBV11-2 and TRBJ1-1; possible D gene TRBD1, 5 bases. The CDR3 sequence is 14 residues long. Trimming pared 0 bases from V and 1 base from J, leaving 6 bases between. Germline V gives CDR1 SGHAT, CDR2 FQNNGV. In nucleotides, the CDR3 is TGTGCCAGCAGCTTAGATACAGGGAACACTGAAGCTTTCTTT. Its protein product is CASSLDTGNTEAFF.

This clone was observed a handful of times. V usage is TRBV4-1 and J usage is TRBJ1-5; TRBD1 might be the D (6 bases). Trimming took 0 bases from V and 2 from J, leaving 14 bases between them. The CDR3 has 17 residues. CDR1 and CDR2 (germline): MGHRA, YSYEKL. This chain's CDR3 is CASSQETGRRGNQPQHF. In DNA form, the CDR3 reads TGCGCCAGCAGCCAAGAGACAGGTAGGCGTGGCAATCAGCCCCAGCATTTT.

The rearrangement links TRBV19 to TRBJ2-1; D possibly corresponds to TRBD2 (6 bases). The CDR3 is made up of 16 amino acids. Trimming pared 0 bases from V and 7 bases from J, leaving 16 bases between. Germline loops: CDR1 LNHDA, CDR2 SQIVND (reference sequence). The CDR3 nucleotides are TGTGCCAGTAGTATAGAGAGACTAGTACGGGTGAATGAGCAGTTCTTC. As protein: CASSIERLVRVNEQFF.

V is TRBV4-2 and J is TRBJ2-3; the match to TRBD2 covers 9 bases. Germline CDR1 reads LGHNA; CDR2 reads YNFKEQ. CDR3 length equals 15 residues. Trimming removed 0 bases from V and 4 bases from J; junction bases left unmatched: 2. CDR3 loop: CASSQDSGGSDTQYF. CDR3 nucleotide sequence: TGTGCCAGCAGCCAAGACAGCGGGGGGTCAGATACGCAGTATTTT.

The chain is built from TRBV30 and TRBJ1-1, with D perhaps matching TRBD1 (5 bases). Germline V gives CDR1 GTSNPN, CDR2 SVGIG (reference sequence). V lost 8 bases to trimming and J lost 3 bases, with 10 bases between them. This CDR3 region has 11 residues. CDR3 bases: TGTGCCCGTCAGGGCGACACTGAAGCTTTCTTT. The encoded protein is CARQGDTEAFF.